This T cell receptor beta chain is from a study of PD-1 blockade in classical Hodgkin lymphoma. Study as a whole: Patients were administered nivolumab (3 mg/kg intravenously) every 2 weeks.

No patient escaped relapse after autologous stem cell transplantation, and brentuximab vedotin exposure varied. The assay was immunoSEQ multiplex PCR, and TCRdb's table has in-frame clones only and misses some. The sample lists about 13,000 clones, over 80% occurring once. Comment on this clone: Its cognate antigen is unknown.

Germline trimming cut 1 base from V and 6 bases from J; bases unmatched to any gene: 3. CDR3 length: 14 residues. Germline V CDR1 and CDR2: SGHVS, FQNEAQ. General study findings and limits: At baseline, newly diagnosed patients reportedly showed less TCR diversity than healthy donors. Why repertoires differed is undefined; disease activity or prior therapy possibly contributed.

This sample comprised peripheral blood mononuclear cells (PBMCs), obtained at baseline. The chain uses TRBV7-8 and TRBJ1-2; the match to TRBD1 covers 9 bases. This sequence originates from a human donor with classical Hodgkin lymphoma. CDR3 sequence: CASSLGQGVDGYTF. CDR3 bases: TGTGCCAGCAGCTTAGGACAGGGGGTAGATGGCTACACCTTC. Looking up the rest from reference TRBV7-8 and TRBJ1-2 gives the full variable domain: GAGVSQSPRYKVAKRGQDVALRCDPISGHVSLFWYQQALGQGPEFLTYFQNEAQLDKSGLPSDRFFAERPEGSVSTLKIQRTQQEDSAVYLCASSLGQGVDGYTFGSGTRLTVV.